These 5 T cell receptor beta chains were sequenced from one sample in a study of PD-1 blockade in classical Hodgkin lymphoma. All patients relapsed after autologous stem cell transplantation, and brentuximab vedotin exposure varied. Method: immunoSEQ multiplex PCR; TCRdb's copy keeps in-frame clones and lacks some. The sample yields roughly 96,000 clones, nearly 90% seen once. Sequenced material: peripheral blood mononuclear cells (PBMCs), taken before the second cycle of nivolumab. The receptors stem from a human donor with classical Hodgkin lymphoma.

The V call is TRBV4-1, the J call TRBJ2-7; a possible D gene is TRBD2 (5 bases). Germline V gives CDR1 MGHRA, CDR2 YSYEKL. Trimming left V 0 bases short and J 2 bases short, with 11 bases between. CDR3 size: 15 residues. This CDR3 is CASSQEARLTYEQYF. CDR3 sequence (DNA): TGCGCCAGCAGCCAAGAAGCGAGACTAACCTACGAGCAGTACTTC.

J is TRBJ1-2 and V is TRBV28, with 9 bases identical to TRBD1. V trimming: 2 bases; J trimming: 8 bases; junction bases outside the gene matches: 6. CDR3 length equals 14 residues. CDR1 and CDR2 (germline): MDHEN, SYDVKM. CDR3 bases: TGTGCCAGCAGTTTAGGGGGACAGGGAGGCGGCTACACCTTC. Translating gives CASSLGGQGGGYTF.

This chain uses TRBV2 with TRBJ2-2, with TRBD1 as a possible D gene (5 bases). V lost 6 bases, J lost 3 bases, and 17 bases lay in between. CDR1 SNHLY and CDR2 FYNNEI come from the germline V gene. This CDR3 contains 16 residues. The CDR3 sequence: CASRDQGAHYTGELFF. The CDR3 DNA reads TGTGCCAGCAGGGACCAGGGCGCGCATTACACCGGGGAGCTGTTTTTT.

This rearrangement joins TRBV4-1 to TRBJ2-1; TRBD2 matches at 13 bases. The trim removed 0 bases at V and 12 bases at J, leaving 5 bases unmatched. Germline V gene lookup returns CDR1 MGHRA and CDR2 YSYEKL. This CDR3 contains 15 residues. The CDR3 bases are TGCGCCAGCAGCCAAGATCGGACTAGCGGGAGTCGGCAGTTCTTC. Translation: CASSQDRTSGSRQFF.

The CDR3 DNA is TGTGCCAGCAGTAACCCCGGGACGTCGGGCGAGCAGTACTTC. It translates to CASSNPGTSGEQYF. The rearrangement links TRBV6-6 to TRBJ2-7; D possibly matches TRBD1 or TRBD2 (5 bases each). In germline, CDR1 is MNHNY, CDR2 SVGAGI (reference sequence). The V and J ends lost 5 bases and 6 bases respectively, with 17 bases between them. The CDR3 length is 14 residues.